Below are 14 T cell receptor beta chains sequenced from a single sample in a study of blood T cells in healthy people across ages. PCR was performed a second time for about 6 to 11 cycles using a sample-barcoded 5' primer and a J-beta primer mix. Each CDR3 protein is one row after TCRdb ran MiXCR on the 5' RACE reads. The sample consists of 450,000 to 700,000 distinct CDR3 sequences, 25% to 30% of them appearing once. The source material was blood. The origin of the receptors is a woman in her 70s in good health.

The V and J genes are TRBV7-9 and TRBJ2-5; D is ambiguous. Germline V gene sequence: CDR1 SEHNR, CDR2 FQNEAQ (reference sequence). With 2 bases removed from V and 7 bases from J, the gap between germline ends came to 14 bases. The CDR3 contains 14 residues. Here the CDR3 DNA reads TGTGCCAGCAGCTTAAGGGCGGTAGAAGTGACCCAGTACTTC. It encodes CASSLRAVEVTQYF.

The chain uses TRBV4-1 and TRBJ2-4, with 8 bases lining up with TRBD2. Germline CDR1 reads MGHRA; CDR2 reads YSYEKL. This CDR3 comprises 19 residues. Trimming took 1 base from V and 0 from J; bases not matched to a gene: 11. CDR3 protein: CASSQAGGRVEVAKNIQYF. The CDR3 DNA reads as TGCGCCAGCAGCCAAGCGGGGGGGCGTGTAGAAGTAGCCAAAAACATTCAGTACTTC.

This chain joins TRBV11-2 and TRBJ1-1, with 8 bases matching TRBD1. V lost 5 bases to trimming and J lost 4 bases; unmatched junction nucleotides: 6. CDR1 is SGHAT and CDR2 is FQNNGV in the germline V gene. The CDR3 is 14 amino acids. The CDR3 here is CASSHTDRGTEAFF. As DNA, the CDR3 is TGTGCCAGCAGCCATACCGACAGGGGCACTGAAGCTTTCTTT.

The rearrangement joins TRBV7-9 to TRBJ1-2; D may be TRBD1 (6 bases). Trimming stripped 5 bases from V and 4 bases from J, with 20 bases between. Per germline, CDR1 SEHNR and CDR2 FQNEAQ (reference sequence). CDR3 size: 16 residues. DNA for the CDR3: TGTGCCAGCAGCCCCCGGGACACACCAGGCGGCTATGGCTACACCTTC. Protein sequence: CASSPRDTPGGYGYTF. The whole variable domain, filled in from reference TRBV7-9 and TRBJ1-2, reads DTGVSQNPRHKITKRGQNVTFRCDPISEHNRLYWYRQTLGQGPEFLTYFQNEAQLEKSRLLSDRFSAERPKGSFSTLEIQRTEQGDSAMYLCASSPRDTPGGYGYTFGSGTRLTVV.

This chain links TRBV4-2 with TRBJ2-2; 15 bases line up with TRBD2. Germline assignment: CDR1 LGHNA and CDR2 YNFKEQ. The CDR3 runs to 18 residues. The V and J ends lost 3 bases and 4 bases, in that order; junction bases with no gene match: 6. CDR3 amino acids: CASSQAGLAGGSTGELFF. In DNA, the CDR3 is TGTGCCAGCAGCCAGGCGGGACTAGCGGGGGGATCCACCGGGGAGCTGTTTTTT.

The chain's CDR3 is CASSSYGGARQPQHF. DNA of the CDR3: TGTGCCAGCAGCAGCTATGGGGGGGCAAGGCAGCCCCAGCATTTT. V is TRBV5-8 and J is TRBJ1-5, with D possibly matching TRBD1 (6 bases). The length of the CDR3 is 15 residues. The ends were cut back, 4 bases at V and 7 bases at J, with 18 bases in the middle. Germline V lookup: CDR1 SGHTS, CDR2 YDEGEE.

CDR3 amino acids: CASSVGGSTSYEQYF. The CDR3 coding sequence is TGTGCCAGCAGCGTAGGGGGCTCAACCTCCTACGAGCAGTACTTC. This rearrangement joins TRBV9 to TRBJ2-7, with D perhaps matching TRBD1 (5 bases). Between the trimmed V and J ends, which lost 0 bases and 0 bases, there was a span of 10 bases. The germline CDR1 and CDR2 sequences are SGDLS and YYNGEE. The CDR3 is 15 amino acids.

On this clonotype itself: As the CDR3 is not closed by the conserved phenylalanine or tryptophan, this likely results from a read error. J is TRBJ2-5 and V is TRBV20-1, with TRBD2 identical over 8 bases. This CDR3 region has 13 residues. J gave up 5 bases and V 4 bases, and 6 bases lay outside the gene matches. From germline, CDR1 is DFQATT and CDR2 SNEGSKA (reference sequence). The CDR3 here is CSAIQASGETQYL. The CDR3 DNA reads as TGCAGTGCTATTCAGGCTAGCGGGGAGACCCAGTACCTC.

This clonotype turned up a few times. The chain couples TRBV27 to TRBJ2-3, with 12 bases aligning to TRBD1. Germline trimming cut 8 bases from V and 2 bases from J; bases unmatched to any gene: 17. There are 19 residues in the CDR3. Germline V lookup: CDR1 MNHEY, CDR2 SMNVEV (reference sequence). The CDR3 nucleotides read TGTGCCAGCGGGCGACGGGACAGGGGGCTTCATAAAACCACAGATACGCAGTATTTT. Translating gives CASGRRDRGLHKTTDTQYF.

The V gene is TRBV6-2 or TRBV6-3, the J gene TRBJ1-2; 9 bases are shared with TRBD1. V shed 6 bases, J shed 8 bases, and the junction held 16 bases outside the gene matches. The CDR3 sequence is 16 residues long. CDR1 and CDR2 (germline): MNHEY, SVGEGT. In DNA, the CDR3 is TGTGCCAGCAGAGGGACCTCGACAGGGGGGCTTCGAGGCTACACCTTC. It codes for CASRGTSTGGLRGYTF.

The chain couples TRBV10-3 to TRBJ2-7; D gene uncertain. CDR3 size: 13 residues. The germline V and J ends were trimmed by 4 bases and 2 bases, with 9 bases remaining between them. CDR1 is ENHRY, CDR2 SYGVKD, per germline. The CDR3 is CAISAYSTYEQYF. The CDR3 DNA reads TGTGCCATCAGTGCTTACAGTACCTACGAGCAGTACTTC.

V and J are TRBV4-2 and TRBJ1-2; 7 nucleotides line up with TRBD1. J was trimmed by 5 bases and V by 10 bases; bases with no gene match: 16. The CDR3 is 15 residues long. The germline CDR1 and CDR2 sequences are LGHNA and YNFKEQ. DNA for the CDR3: TGTGCCACCCGACAGGGTACTGACAGCTCTTATGGCTACACCTTC. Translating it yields CATRQGTDSSYGYTF.

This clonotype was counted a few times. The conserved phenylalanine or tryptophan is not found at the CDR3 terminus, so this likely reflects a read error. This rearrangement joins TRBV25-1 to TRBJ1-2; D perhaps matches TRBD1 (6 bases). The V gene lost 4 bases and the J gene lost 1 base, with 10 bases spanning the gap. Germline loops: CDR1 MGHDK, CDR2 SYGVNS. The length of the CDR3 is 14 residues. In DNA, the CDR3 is TGTGCCAGCAGTGGTCCCAGGGGTAACTATGGCTACACCATC. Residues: CASSGPRGNYGYTI.

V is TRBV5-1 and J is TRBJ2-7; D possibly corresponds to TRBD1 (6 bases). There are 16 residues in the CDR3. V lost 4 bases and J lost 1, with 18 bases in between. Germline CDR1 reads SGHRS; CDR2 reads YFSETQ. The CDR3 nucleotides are TGCGCCAGCAGCCCCAGACAGGAATTGGGTTCCTACGAGCAGTACTTC. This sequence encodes CASSPRQELGSYEQYF.